What follows are 32 T cell receptor beta chains derived from one specimen sequenced in a study of beta chain features in type 1 diabetes. No antigen is known for these receptors. Every isolated RNA sample was fully reverse transcribed, so sequencing captured expressed TCRB transcripts. The method was immunoSEQ multiplex PCR; TCRdb's version includes in-frame clones alone and lacks a portion of them. The sample lists approximately 16,000 clones; 55% to 75% were seen once. General study findings and limits: For Type 1 diabetes patients, all four CD4+ subsets carried TCRB CDR3s that were moderately but significantly shorter.

Sequences were obtained from stem cell memory CD4+ T cells from blood. The receptors stem from a man aged 25 to 45 with type 1 diabetes.

In DNA, the CDR3 is TGTGCCAGCAGTCCTCGCTCTGGAAACACCATATATTTT. Translated, it gives CASSPRSGNTIYF. This chain uses TRBV6-6 with TRBJ1-3; no reliable D call. Germline V gene data show CDR1 as MNHNY and CDR2 as SVGAGI (reference sequence). The CDR3 contains 13 residues. V was clipped by 5 bases and J by 0 bases, with 5 bases between them.

A single count supports this clone. This rearrangement joins TRBV4-1 to TRBJ1-2; D is unclear. V lost 0 bases and J lost 5, with 16 bases in between. CDR1 and CDR2 from the germline V gene are MGHRA and YSYEKL. There are 16 residues in the CDR3. CDR3 protein: CASSQDPAGRRYGYTF. CDR3 DNA: TGCGCCAGCAGCCAAGACCCAGCAGGCAGGAGGTATGGCTACACCTTC.

The chain recombines TRBV7-2 with TRBJ2-5; 13 bases are shared with TRBD2. CDR3 length equals 16 residues. Germline values: CDR1 SGHTA, CDR2 FQGNSA. V lost 5 bases to trimming and J lost 5 bases; unmatched junction nucleotides: 8. CDR3 in DNA: TGTGCCAGCAGCGCTAGACTAGCGGGGGGCGAGGAGACCCAGTACTTC. It specifies CASSARLAGGEETQYF.

V gene TRBV7-6 combines with J gene TRBJ2-7; 10 nucleotides match TRBD2. J gave up 4 bases and V 2 bases, and 5 bases lay outside the gene matches. Germline V gene lookup returns CDR1 SGHVS and CDR2 FNYEAQ. The CDR3 has 15 amino acids. The CDR3 is CASSLTSGAPYEQYF. The CDR3 DNA reads TGTGCCAGCAGCTTAACTAGCGGGGCCCCTTACGAGCAGTACTTC. Full variable domain (remainder filled in from reference TRBV7-6 and TRBJ2-7): GAGVSQSPRYKVTKRGQDVALRCDPISGHVSLYWYRQALGQGPEFLTYFNYEAQQDKSGLPNDRFSAERPEGSISTLTIQRTEQRDSAMYRCASSLTSGAPYEQYFGPGTRLTVT.

The V gene is TRBV28, the J gene TRBJ1-1, with D maybe TRBD1 (5 bases). The CDR3 totals 14 residues. V was trimmed by 4 bases and J by 10 bases, leaving 19 bases between them. Germline V lookup: CDR1 MDHEN, CDR2 SYDVKM. As DNA, the CDR3 is TGTGCCAGCAGTTCCACTCTTCGGGGGAGTGGAGCTTTCTTT. Its translation: CASSSTLRGSGAFF.

The rearrangement joins TRBV18 to TRBJ1-5; 7 positions match TRBD1. The germline gives CDR1 KGHSH, CDR2 LQKENI. J gave up 7 bases and V 2 bases, and 8 bases lay outside the gene matches. The length of the CDR3 is 15 residues. CDR3 nucleotide sequence: TGTGCCAGCTCACCAGCACAGGGGAGAGAACAGCCCCAGCATTTT. Protein sequence: CASSPAQGREQPQHF.

The V and J genes are TRBV18 and TRBJ1-1; D might be TRBD1 (6 bases). CDR1 and CDR2 (germline): KGHSH, LQKENI. The CDR3 sequence is 16 residues long. Between the trimmed V and J ends, which lost 1 base and 6 bases, there was a span of 18 bases. In nucleotides, the CDR3 is TGTGCCAGCTCACCACGTTCCTCAGGGGCTGGGGCTGAAGCTTTCTTT. The encoded protein is CASSPRSSGAGAEAFF.

V usage is TRBV10-3 and J usage is TRBJ2-3; TRBD1 matches 7 bases. The CDR3 loop spans 17 amino acids. Per the germline V gene, CDR1 is ENHRY and CDR2 is SYGVKD. Trimming took 4 bases from V and 3 from J; bases not matched to a gene: 13. The CDR3 region has the DNA TGTGCCATCAGTGGTACCGGTGGACAGGCGAGAACAGATACGCAGTATTTT. Its protein product is CAISGTGGQARTDTQYF.

The chain couples TRBV18 to TRBJ2-7; the D gene is possibly TRBD2 (5 bases). CDR3 size: 11 residues. Germline lookup yields CDR1 KGHSH and CDR2 LQKENI. V was trimmed by 3 bases and J by 6 bases, leaving 6 bases between them. This chain's CDR3 is CASSPEGEQYF. The CDR3 DNA follows: TGTGCCAGCTCACCCGAGGGCGAGCAGTACTTC. The full variable domain, in which reference TRBV18 and TRBJ2-7 provide the parts outside the CDR3, is NAGVMQNPRHLVRRRGQEARLRCSPMKGHSHVYWYRQLPEEGLKFMVYLQKENIIDESGMPKERFSAEFPKEGPSILRIQQVVRGDSAAYFCASSPEGEQYFGPGTRLTVT.

The chain couples TRBV5-1 to TRBJ2-3; 9 bases line up with TRBD2. This CDR3 comprises 15 residues. V gave up 0 bases and J gave up 6 bases; unmatched junction bases: 5. Germline CDR1 is SGHRS and CDR2 is YFSETQ. The CDR3 is CASSLGLAGADTQYF. In DNA, the CDR3 is TGCGCCAGCAGCTTGGGGTTAGCGGGGGCGGATACGCAGTATTTT.

This clone was detected once. This sample includes further DNA sequences coding for the same CDR3. The V gene is TRBV15, the J gene TRBJ2-1; D ambiguous. The CDR3 has 13 amino acids. V was trimmed by 0 bases and J by 7 bases, leaving 7 bases between them. Germline CDR1 is LNHNV and CDR2 is YYDKDF (reference sequence). CDR3: CATSRDWQNEQFF. CDR3 nucleotides: TGTGCCACCAGCAGAGATTGGCAGAATGAGCAGTTCTTC.

The genes are TRBV7-2 and TRBJ2-7; 9 bases are a match to TRBD1. V lost 5 bases and J lost 3; bases outside the gene matches: 5. There are 14 residues in the CDR3. Per germline, CDR1 SGHTA and CDR2 FQGNSA. As DNA, the CDR3 is TGTGCCAGCAGCATGACAGGGGGACGCTACGAGCAGTACTTC. Residues: CASSMTGGRYEQYF.

The sample holds one count of this clone. CDR3 coding DNA: TGTGCCAGCAGTGAATGGAGGGAGAATGAGCAGTTCTTC. It yields the protein CASSEWRENEQFF. The chain employs TRBV2 and TRBJ2-1; a weak D match, TRBD2 (6 bases). V lost 2 bases, J lost 7 bases, and 9 bases lay in between. The length of the CDR3 is 13 residues. Germline V gene lookup returns CDR1 SNHLY and CDR2 FYNNEI.

V gene TRBV4-3 combines with J gene TRBJ2-5; 10 nucleotides match TRBD1. Germline V gene data show CDR1 as LGHNA and CDR2 as YSLEER. The CDR3 extends over 15 amino acids. Trimming took 3 bases from V and 3 from J; bases not matched to a gene: 4. For the CDR3, the DNA is TGCGCCAGCAGCCAGGCCGGGACAGGGGAAGAGACCCAGTACTTC. This sequence encodes CASSQAGTGEETQYF.

This chain links TRBV19 with TRBJ2-1; TRBD1 matches at 9 bases. The V segment lost 0 bases and the J segment 4 bases; nucleotides outside the gene matches: 4. Germline lookup yields CDR1 LNHDA and CDR2 SQIVND (reference sequence). The CDR3 length is 16 residues. As DNA, the CDR3 is TGTGCCAGTAGTATAGAGCGGACAGGGGCTTACAATGAGCAGTTCTTC. It is translated as CASSIERTGAYNEQFF.

V gene TRBV5-1 combines with J gene TRBJ2-7; 7 positions match TRBD2. The germline CDR1 and CDR2 sequences are SGHRS and YFSETQ. V dropped 4 bases and J dropped 7; count of bases not matched to a gene: 11. The CDR3 loop spans 14 amino acids. DNA for the CDR3: TGCGCCAGCAGCCCCTGGGAGGCCGGGGGGGAGCAGTACTTC. Translated, it gives CASSPWEAGGEQYF.

V and J are TRBV5-1 and TRBJ2-5; no clear D. CDR1 is SGHRS and CDR2 is YFSETQ in the germline V gene. Deletions cut 4 bases from V and 4 bases from J, with 11 bases between. CDR3 length: 13 amino acids. The DNA of the CDR3 is TGCGCCAGCAGCGTGGATGGGCCAGAGACCCAGTACTTC. This translates into CASSVDGPETQYF.

The chain recombines TRBV9 with TRBJ2-1, with 7 bases matching TRBD1. There are 15 residues in the CDR3. Trimming took 0 bases from V and 4 from J; bases not matched to a gene: 4. The germline CDR1 and CDR2 sequences are SGDLS and YYNGEE. The CDR3 region has the DNA TGTGCCAGCAGCGTAGGAGGGGGCGGTTACAATGAGCAGTTCTTC. The encoded protein is CASSVGGGGYNEQFF.

The chain links TRBV18 to TRBJ1-2, with TRBD1 matching over 7 bases. The junction had 7 bases not matched to a gene; V was cut back by 3 bases and J by 3 bases. CDR1 KGHSH and CDR2 LQKENI come from the germline V gene. The CDR3 sequence is 15 residues long. This chain's CDR3 is CASSPSDRVDYGYTF. DNA of the CDR3: TGTGCCAGCTCACCTAGTGACAGGGTCGACTATGGCTACACCTTC. Looking up the rest from reference TRBV18 and TRBJ1-2 gives the full variable domain: NAGVMQNPRHLVRRRGQEARLRCSPMKGHSHVYWYRQLPEEGLKFMVYLQKENIIDESGMPKERFSAEFPKEGPSILRIQQVVRGDSAAYFCASSPSDRVDYGYTFGSGTRLTVV.

The rearrangement joins TRBV18 to TRBJ1-1; TRBD1 aligns across 8 bases. The V gene end was trimmed by 2 bases and the J gene end by 3 bases; junction bases not matched to a gene: 2. The CDR3 is 14 amino acids. Germline assignment: CDR1 KGHSH and CDR2 LQKENI. The CDR3 region has the DNA TGTGCCAGCTCACCAGGGACAGGAGACACTGAAGCTTTCTTT. Residues: CASSPGTGDTEAFF.

The CDR3 sequence: CASSYSRGFNYGYTF. The DNA for the CDR3 is TGTGCCAGCAGCTATTCCAGGGGGTTTAACTATGGCTACACCTTC. V gene TRBV7-9 combines with J gene TRBJ1-2; 7 bases line up with TRBD1. The V and J ends lost 4 bases and 1 base, in that order; junction bases with no gene match: 6. CDR1 is SEHNR, CDR2 FQNEAQ, per germline (reference sequence). The CDR3 is 15 amino acids. Full variable domain (rest looked up from reference TRBV7-9 and TRBJ1-2): DTGVSQNPRHKITKRGQNVTFRCDPISEHNRLYWYRQTLGQGPEFLTYFQNEAQLEKSRLLSDRFSAERPKGSFSTLEIQRTEQGDSAMYLCASSYSRGFNYGYTFGSGTRLTVV.

V usage is TRBV4-2 and J usage is TRBJ2-1; possible D gene TRBD2, 6 bases. Germline V gene sequence: CDR1 LGHNA, CDR2 YNFKEQ. Trimming took 3 bases from V and 1 from J, leaving 16 bases between them. The CDR3 sequence is 17 residues long. In DNA, the CDR3 is TGTGCCAGCAGCCATGTCAACGCGGGGACGTCCTACAATGAGCAGTTCTTC. As protein: CASSHVNAGTSYNEQFF.

This chain connects TRBV29-1 to TRBJ1-3, with 7 bases matching TRBD1. Germline V lookup: CDR1 SQVTM, CDR2 ANQGSEA. The CDR3 has 13 amino acids. V lost 5 bases and J lost 3; bases outside the gene matches: 4. The CDR3: CSVQTGIGNTIYF. The CDR3 DNA is TGCAGCGTTCAGACAGGGATTGGAAACACCATATATTTT.

The genes are TRBV11-2 and TRBJ2-7, with D maybe TRBD2 (7 bases). CDR1 SGHAT and CDR2 FQNNGV come from the germline V gene. V gave up 7 bases and J gave up 2 bases, with 15 bases separating them. The CDR3 runs to 14 residues. CDR3 DNA sequence: TGTGCCAGCAACCCGTACGGGGGGCCCTACGAGCAGTACTTC. It encodes CASNPYGGPYEQYF.

The V call is TRBV5-1, the J call TRBJ2-1; D remains unclear. Germline CDR1 reads SGHRS; CDR2 reads YFSETQ. This CDR3 comprises 15 residues. Trimming cost V 4 bases and J 5 bases, with 16 bases left between them. CDR3 DNA: TGCGCCAGCAGCGTCCAGGTTGGGCCAAACAATGAGCAGTTCTTC. Protein: CASSVQVGPNNEQFF.

V is TRBV5-1 and J is TRBJ1-3, with D uncertain. The CDR3 has 16 amino acids. The V and J ends lost 2 bases and 0 bases respectively, with 12 bases between them. Germline V gives CDR1 SGHRS, CDR2 YFSETQ. CDR3 DNA sequence: TGCGCCAGCAGCTTATCCCAGGTGACCTCTGGAAACACCATATATTTT. Amino acids: CASSLSQVTSGNTIYF. Full variable domain (missing parts from reference TRBV5-1 and TRBJ1-3): KAGVTQTPRYLIKTRGQQVTLSCSPISGHRSVSWYQQTPGQGLQFLFEYFSETQRNKGNFPGRFSGRQFSNSRSEMNVSTLELGDSALYLCASSLSQVTSGNTIYFGEGSWLTVV.

V and J are TRBV19 and TRBJ2-1, with 7 bases matching TRBD2. V gave up 6 bases and J gave up 4 bases; unmatched junction bases: 9. The CDR3 sequence is 15 residues long. Germline CDR1 reads LNHDA; CDR2 reads SQIVND (reference sequence). CDR3 protein: CASSPSRGGYNEQFF. CDR3 DNA: TGTGCCAGTAGCCCCTCCCGCGGGGGATACAATGAGCAGTTCTTC. Looking up the rest from reference TRBV19 and TRBJ2-1 gives the full variable domain: DGGITQSPKYLFRKEGQNVTLSCEQNLNHDAMYWYRQDPGQGLRLIYYSQIVNDFQKGDIAEGYSVSREKKESFPLTVTSAQKNPTAFYLCASSPSRGGYNEQFFGPGTRLTVL.

This clone occurred a few times. This chain uses TRBV4-1 with TRBJ1-2, with 9 bases lining up with TRBD1. The CDR3 is 15 amino acids. In germline, CDR1 is MGHRA, CDR2 YSYEKL. Unmatched junction bases numbered 7, after V lost 2 bases and J lost 6 bases. The CDR3 protein is CASSQPGQGSDGYTF. The CDR3 DNA reads TGCGCCAGCAGCCAACCGGGACAGGGATCGGATGGCTACACCTTC.

This chain links TRBV6-4 with TRBJ1-1; D not resolved. The ends were cut back, 5 bases at V and 6 bases at J, with 13 bases in the middle. CDR1 and CDR2 (germline): MRHNA, SNTAGT. CDR3 length: 13 amino acids. The CDR3 loop is CASSSEEGAEAFF. The CDR3 DNA follows: TGTGCCAGCAGTTCCGAAGAGGGCGCTGAAGCTTTCTTT.

J is TRBJ2-3 and V is TRBV7-2, with TRBD2 identical over 8 bases. Trimming removed 4 bases from V and 4 bases from J; junction bases left unmatched: 4. The CDR3 totals 14 residues. The germline CDR1 and CDR2 sequences are SGHTA and FQGNSA. The CDR3 reads CASSSGGGSDTQYF. For the CDR3, the DNA is TGTGCCAGCAGCTCCGGCGGGGGGTCAGATACGCAGTATTTT.

V gene TRBV14 combines with J gene TRBJ1-2; D may be TRBD1 (6 bases). V was trimmed by 2 bases and J by 7 bases, leaving 14 bases between them. CDR1 is SGHDN, CDR2 FVKESK, per germline. The CDR3 length is 14 residues. The CDR3 protein is CASSQSRTGFGYTF. CDR3 sequence (DNA): TGTGCCAGCAGCCAATCCCGCACAGGGTTTGGCTACACCTTC.

This clone turned up a few times. This chain links TRBV10-2 with TRBJ2-5; weak D call: TRBD1 (5 bases). Germline loops: CDR1 WSHSY, CDR2 SAAADI. The V and J ends lost 6 bases and 3 bases respectively, with 14 bases between them. CDR3 length: 14 amino acids. The DNA of the CDR3 is TGCGCCAGCAGACCTACGGGCAGGGAAGAGACCCAGTACTTC. Protein sequence: CASRPTGREETQYF.